A selection of T cell receptor beta chains follows, all from one sample in a study of blood T cell repertoires in COVID-19. Here immunoSEQ multiplex PCR was the method, and the copy in TCRdb shows in-frame clones only, minus some. The table has under 85,000 clones, 86% seen once; the top ten hold roughly 12%. The sequencing sample was made of peripheral blood. Receptor source: a human donor in a cohort sampled during active COVID-19. Each CDR3 is given with its conserved first and last residue. A D gene is named only where the DNA matches it firmly. Clone size is not always given. Where it is, it says once, few, many or a class for expanded clones.

>.|TRBJ1-5|TRBV6-5|.
TGTGCCACCAGATATAGCAATCAGCCCCAGCATTTT
CATRYSNQPQHF
>.|TRBJ2-5|TRBV7-9|TRBD1
TGTGCCAGCAGCAAGGGGACAGGGGGCCAAGAGACCCAGTACTTC
CASSKGTGGQETQYF
>once|TRBJ2-7|TRBV7-9|.
TGTGCCAGCAGCTTGGCAGGGGGGTCCTACGAGCAGTACTTC
CASSLAGGSYEQYF
>.|TRBJ2-3|TRBV5-4|TRBD2
TGTGCCAGCAGCTTTCTGACTAGCGGGGGCGCAGATACGCAGTATTTT
CASSFLTSGGADTQYF
>.|TRBJ2-2|TRBV11-2|.
TGTGCCAGCAGCCCCACGGCAGGAAACACCGGGGAGCTGTTTTTT
CASSPTAGNTGELFF
>.|TRBJ1-2|TRBV13|TRBD1
TGTGCCAGCAGCTTAGGCCTCCAGGGGGGATCTAACTATGGCTACACCTTC
CASSLGLQGGSNYGYTF
>.|TRBJ2-1|TRBV7-2|TRBD2
TGTGCCAGCAGCTTAGTGGGGACTAGCGGGTCCTACAATGAGCAGTTCTTC
CASSLVGTSGSYNEQFF
>.|TRBJ2-3|TRBV5-5|.
TGTGCCAGCAGCTTGGGGTGGGGGGCAGATACGCAGTATTTT
CASSLGWGADTQYF
>.|TRBJ2-2|TRBV18|.
TGTGCCAGCTCACCCCGTACTCAAAGCACCGGGGAGCTGTTTTTT
CASSPRTQSTGELFF
>.|TRBJ1-6|TRBV9|TRBD1
TGTGCCAGCAGCGCCCTAGACAGGGGTGCCTCACCCCTCCACTTT
CASSALDRGASPLHF
>.|TRBJ1-4|TRBV18|.
TGTGCCAGCTCACCGGCCTCAGGCTCTAATGAAAAACTGTTTTTT
CASSPASGSNEKLFF
>.|TRBJ1-6|TRBV19|TRBD1
TGTGCCAGTAGTGATACAGGGGATTGGGGATCACCCCTCCACTTT
CASSDTGDWGSPLHF
>.|TRBJ1-6|TRBV5-4|.
TGTGCCAGCAGCTTGGGACAGCCACACCATAATTCACCCCTCCACTTT
CASSLGQPHHNSPLHF
>once|TRBJ2-1|TRBV14|TRBD2
TGTGCCAGCAGCCAAGCACTAGCGTACAATGAGCAGTTCTTC
CASSQALAYNEQFF
>.|TRBJ2-1|TRBV6-6|TRBD2
TGTGCCAGCAGTTACCCTAGCGGGGGGTCCCACAATGAGCAGTTCTTC
CASSYPSGGSHNEQFF
>once|TRBJ1-4|TRBV5-1|.
TGCGCCAGCAGCTTCGCGCCCATGGCATCGGGGGAAAAACTGTTTTTT
CASSFAPMASGEKLFF
>.|TRBJ2-2|TRBV10-3|.
TGTGCCACATTAGCGAACACCGGGGAGCTGTTTTTT
CATLANTGELFF
>.|TRBJ1-4|TRBV7-2|TRBD1
TGTGCCAGCAGCGCCGGCAGGGGGAGTGAAAAACTGTTTTTT
CASSAGRGSEKLFF
>.|TRBJ2-2|TRBV11-2|.
TGTGCCAGCAGCTTAGATCGGGAGACCGGGGAGCTGTTTTTT
CASSLDRETGELFF
>once|TRBJ2-5|TRBV2|.
TGTGCCAGCAAACCGGAACCAGGGGTGGGGGAGACCCAGTACTTC
CASKPEPGVGETQYF
>once|TRBJ1-2|TRBV7-9|TRBD1
TGTGCCAGCAACCTCCGGGACAGTAGTAACTATGGCTACACCTTC
CASNLRDSSNYGYTF
>.|TRBJ2-7|TRBV10-3|.
TGTGCCATCAGTGATCGGTTGGGGCCCTACGAGCAGTACTTC
CAISDRLGPYEQYF
>few|TRBJ2-7|TRBV18|TRBD1
TGTGCCAGCTCACCAGGGACAGGGGGCTACGAGCAGTACTTC
CASSPGTGGYEQYF
>.|TRBJ2-5|TRBV4-3|TRBD2
TGCGCCAGCAGCCAGAAACCGCGGGGGGGCTTAGGAGAGACCCAGTACTTC
CASSQKPRGGLGETQYF
>.|TRBJ2-2|TRBV7-8|.
TGTGCCAGCAGCCCCCGATACGCGGAACCACCGAACACCGGGGAGCTGTTTTTT
CASSPRYAEPPNTGELFF
>.|TRBJ1-3|TRBV11-2|TRBD1
TGTGCCAGCGGACAGGGAGGAGCTGGAAACACCATATATTTT
CASGQGGAGNTIYF
>.|TRBJ2-1|TRBV3-1/TRBV3-2|TRBD2
TGTGCCAGCAGCCAAGTAGCGGGGGGCCATGAGCAGTTCTTC
CASSQVAGGHEQFF
>.|TRBJ2-3|TRBV5-1|.
TGCGCCAGCTGCACGGGTAGGCTAGCGAGCACAGATACGCAGTATTTT
CASCTGRLASTDTQYF
>.|TRBJ2-3|TRBV5-1|TRBD2
TGCGCCAGCAGCTCCCAGCGGGGGGTTCAGGCAGATACGCAGTATTTT
CASSSQRGVQADTQYF
>.|TRBJ1-5|TRBV7-9|.
TGTGCCAGCAGCCCGGTGGAGGGCAATCAGCCCCAGCATTTT
CASSPVEGNQPQHF
>.|TRBJ2-1|TRBV3-1/TRBV3-2|.
TGTGCCAGCAGCCAGGCCTCCAATGAGCAGTTCTTC
CASSQASNEQFF
>.|TRBJ2-1|TRBV4-1|.
TGCGCCAGCAGCCGCAACAGGGAAAATGAGCAGTTCTTC
CASSRNRENEQFF
>.|TRBJ2-3|TRBV4-3|TRBD1
TGCGCCAGCAGCCAAGAGGGACAGGGGGCCGGAGATACGCAGTATTTT
CASSQEGQGAGDTQYF
>few|TRBJ2-1|TRBV5-6|.
TGTGCCAGCAGCTTGGGCGGGGTATCCTACAATGAGCAGTTCTTC
CASSLGGVSYNEQFF
>.|TRBJ2-7|TRBV18|TRBD2
TGTGCCAGCTCCTTAGCGGGGAGCTCCTACGAGCAGTACTTC
CASSLAGSSYEQYF
>.|TRBJ2-7|TRBV9|TRBD1
TGTGCCAGCAGCCCCCACCCGGGACAGGGATGGAGTGAGCAGTACTTC
CASSPHPGQGWSEQYF
>.|TRBJ2-7|TRBV18|TRBD2
TGTGCCAGCTCACCAAGTCTAGCGGGGGGGCAGCACGAGCAGTACTTC
CASSPSLAGGQHEQYF
>once|TRBJ2-7|TRBV6-5|.
TGTGCCAGCAGTTACGGTCAGGGGCAGTACTTC
CASSYGQGQYF
>once|TRBJ2-7|TRBV23-1|TRBD2
TGCGCCAGCAGTCACGGGACTAGCTGCTACGAGCAGTACTTC
CASSHGTSCYEQYF
>.|TRBJ1-1|TRBV5-1|TRBD1
TGCGCCAGCAGCCGGGACAGGAACACTGAAGCTTTCTTT
CASSRDRNTEAFF
>.|TRBJ2-6|TRBV5-1|.
TGCGCCAGCAGCGCGGACACCACTCCCCTCTCTGGGGCCAACGTCCTGACTTTC
CASSADTTPLSGANVLTF
>.|TRBJ1-1|TRBV18|TRBD1
TGTGCCAGCTCACCAAATCGGGCCGACAGGGAAACAGCTTTCTTT
CASSPNRADRETAFF
>.|TRBJ2-7|TRBV14|.
TGTGCCAGCAGCCAAGGGTGGGGCAGTCTCAGCTCCTACGAGCAGTACTTC
CASSQGWGSLSSYEQYF
>.|TRBJ2-3|TRBV12-3/TRBV12-4|TRBD2
TGTGCCAGCAGCTTAGCGGGGGGGTCGCAGTATTTT
CASSLAGGSQYF
>.|TRBJ2-3|TRBV6-6|.
TGTGCCAGCAGTTACTCCGGTAGCACAGATACGCAGTATTTT
CASSYSGSTDTQYF
>.|TRBJ2-1|TRBV19|TRBD1
TGTGCCAGTAGCGACAGGGCTGGTGAGCAGTTCTTC
CASSDRAGEQFF
>.|TRBJ2-2|TRBV5-6|TRBD1
TGTGCCAGCAGCTTCACAGGGGGGAACACCGGGGAGCTGTTTTTT
CASSFTGGNTGELFF
>.|TRBJ1-1|TRBV29-1|.
TGCAGCGTTGAAACAACGAACACTGAAGCTTTCTTT
CSVETTNTEAFF
>.|TRBJ2-7|TRBV6-5|TRBD1
TGTGCCAGCAGCTTGGGACAGGGCTACGAGCAGTACTTC
CASSLGQGYEQYF
>.|TRBJ2-3|TRBV9|TRBD2
TGTGCCAGCAGCGTAGGAGTGGGGGGGGGCACAGATACGCAGTATTTT
CASSVGVGGGTDTQYF
>.|TRBJ2-1|TRBV18|TRBD1
TGTGCCAGCTCACCACGACAGGGGGATTACAATGAGCAGTTCTTC
CASSPRQGDYNEQFF
>.|TRBJ2-3|TRBV5-4|TRBD2
TGTGCCAGCAGCCCTGTAACGGGGGGGCCAGATACGCAGTATTTT
CASSPVTGGPDTQYF
>.|TRBJ2-7|TRBV30|.
TGTGCCTGGAGTGTACAAGGCAGGGCGTGGAACTTC
CAWSVQGRAWNF
>once|TRBJ2-7|TRBV9|.
TGTGCCAGCAGCGTAGGAGGAACGGAGCAGTACTTC
CASSVGGTEQYF
>.|TRBJ1-4|TRBV18|TRBD1
TGTGCCAGCTCTCCCGGACAGGGGGGCGGCGGTAATGAAAAACTGTTTTTT
CASSPGQGGGGNEKLFF
>few|TRBJ2-5|TRBV19|TRBD1
TGTGCCAGCCGGGACAGGGGGCGCGGGGAGACCCAGTACTTC
CASRDRGRGETQYF
>.|TRBJ1-5|TRBV5-4|.
TGTGCCAGCAGCCCAGGGTATGATCAGCCCCAGCATTTT
CASSPGYDQPQHF